This T cell receptor beta chain was sequenced in a study of chemoradiotherapy in HPV16-positive cancers. As for the study in general: A couple of HPV16-positive patients' cells yielded candidate HPV-specific clones and common motifs.

Concerning this clone: Its specificity is not known.

The study's findings and limits: Better recurrence-free survival went with HPV-responsive T-cell expansion in HPV16-positive patients.

The length of the CDR3 is 16 residues. V dropped 3 bases and J dropped 1; count of bases not matched to a gene: 4. Germline V gene data show CDR1 as SGDLS and CDR2 as YYNGEE. Sequencing used immunoSEQ multiplex PCR; TCRdb keeps in-frame clones, though not all of them. Of tens of thousands of clones in the sample, 88% were seen once. This chain connects TRBV9 to TRBJ1-3; 10 bases fit TRBD1. This TCR was sampled from a human donor with HPV-associated anogenital cancer. The input for sequencing was blood, taken from a patient who underwent chemoradiotherapy. In DNA form, the CDR3 reads TGTGCCAGCAGCGGGGGACAGGGGATATCTGGAAACACCATATATTTT. Translated: CASSGGQGISGNTIYF. Full variable domain (rest looked up from reference TRBV9 and TRBJ1-3): DSGVTQTPKHLITATGQRVTLRCSPRSGDLSVYWYQQSLDQGLQFLIQYYNGEERAKGNILERFSAQQFPDLHSELNLSSLELGDSALYFCASSGGQGISGNTIYFGEGSWLTVV.